One sample yielded the 14 T cell receptor beta chains listed below, sequenced in a study of CD8 T cells in Susac syndrome. Random hexamers were used to reverse transcribe the RNA input (about 0.5 to 1 ug). One entry per CDR3 protein, called by TCRdb with MiXCR from the immunoSEQ multiplex PCR reads. The data contain just under 150,000 distinct CDR3 sequences, approximately 94% of them singletons. The specimen sequenced was CD4+ T cells from PBMCs. These receptors came from a human donor in good health.

CDR3 amino acids: CASGQVSSYEQYF. Here the CDR3 DNA reads TGTGCCAGCGGGCAGGTGAGCTCCTACGAGCAGTACTTC. V is TRBV25-1 and J is TRBJ2-7; D uncertain. V lost 8 bases, J lost 0 bases, and 11 bases lay in between. Looked up from germline, CDR1 is MGHDK and CDR2 is SYGVNS. The CDR3 contains 13 residues.

The V gene is TRBV4-1, the J gene TRBJ2-7; D unresolved. The CDR3 consists of 15 residues. V lost 1 base and J 4 bases, leaving 14 bases between the germline ends. Germline values: CDR1 MGHRA, CDR2 YSYEKL. The CDR3 sequence is CASSQGSDPAYEQYF. For the CDR3, the DNA is TGCGCCAGCAGCCAAGGGTCGGACCCCGCGTACGAGCAGTACTTC.

A single count supports this clonotype. The chain joins TRBV25-1 to TRBJ2-2; 9 bases line up with TRBD1. This CDR3 region has 15 residues. After removal of 6 bases from V and 4 bases from J, the junction contained 6 bases not matched to a gene. Germline V gene lookup returns CDR1 MGHDK and CDR2 SYGVNS. CDR3 residues: CASRAGTGPTGELFF. Here the CDR3 DNA reads TGTGCCAGCAGGGCCGGGACAGGGCCCACCGGGGAGCTGTTTTTT. The full variable domain, rest sourced from reference TRBV25-1 and TRBJ2-2, is EADIYQTPRYLVIGTGKKITLECSQTMGHDKMYWYQQDPGMELHLIHYSYGVNSTEKGDLSSESTVSRIRTEHFPLTLESARPSHTSQYLCASRAGTGPTGELFFGEGSRLTVL.

This sequence joins TRBV6-2 or TRBV6-3 and TRBJ1-5; TRBD1 aligns across 8 bases. The germline gives CDR1 MNHEY, CDR2 SVGEGT. V was pared by 6 bases and J by 5 bases, with 9 bases of the junction left unmatched. The CDR3 runs 15 residues. The CDR3 is CASRSTQGADQPQHF. CDR3 DNA sequence: TGTGCCAGCAGATCCACCCAGGGGGCAGATCAGCCCCAGCATTTT.

This chain connects TRBV20-1 to TRBJ1-1; 12 bases align to TRBD1. Germline-derived CDR1 and CDR2 are DFQATT and SNEGSKA (reference sequence). J lost 3 bases, V lost 5 bases, and 7 bases had no gene match. This CDR3 has 15 residues. The CDR3 nucleotides read TGCAGTGCTGCCGGGACAGGGGGCGCGGACACTGAAGCTTTCTTT. Protein product: CSAAGTGGADTEAFF.

CDR3 protein: CASEGTSGAYEQYF. The CDR3 DNA follows: TGTGCCAGTGAAGGGACTAGCGGGGCCTACGAGCAGTACTTC. V usage is TRBV6-6 and J usage is TRBJ2-7; 13 bases agree with TRBD2. V trimming: 9 bases; J trimming: 2 bases; junction bases outside the gene matches: 4. Germline V gene sequence: CDR1 MNHNY, CDR2 SVGAGI (reference sequence). The CDR3 is made up of 14 amino acids.

The chain links TRBV18 to TRBJ2-7; D gene ambiguous. The CDR3 spans 12 residues. Trimming cost V 6 bases and J 6 bases, with 12 bases left between them. CDR1 KGHSH and CDR2 LQKENI come from the germline V gene. CDR3 DNA: TGTGCCAGCTCCCCAGATTATCTCGAGCAGTACTTC. This sequence encodes CASSPDYLEQYF.

This chain's CDR3 is CASSLSDVNTGELFF. The CDR3 DNA reads TGTGCCAGCAGCTTATCGGACGTGAACACCGGGGAGCTGTTTTTT. The chain has TRBV7-9 and TRBJ2-2; D gene unclear. The V gene lost 2 bases and the J gene lost 1 base, with 8 bases spanning the gap. CDR1 is SEHNR and CDR2 is FQNEAQ in the germline V gene (reference sequence). CDR3 length: 15 amino acids.

J is TRBJ2-3 and V is TRBV20-1; 7 bases line up with TRBD2. Per the germline V gene, CDR1 is DFQATT and CDR2 is SNEGSKA (reference sequence). After removal of 3 bases from V and 4 bases from J, the junction contained 10 bases not matched to a gene. The CDR3 spans 15 residues. CDR3 amino acids: CSASIAGVVPDTQYF. The CDR3 DNA is TGCAGTGCTAGTATCGCGGGAGTAGTCCCAGATACGCAGTATTTT.

The chain is built from TRBV3-1 and TRBJ1-1, with 7 bases lining up with TRBD1. With V trimmed by 7 bases and J by 3 bases, 5 bases remained unmatched. This CDR3 has 13 amino acids. CDR1 LGHDT and CDR2 YNNKEL come from the germline V gene (reference sequence). CDR3 residues: CASTLRGYTEAFF. The CDR3 DNA sequence: TGTGCCAGCACCCTCAGGGGGTACACTGAAGCTTTCTTT.

The rearrangement joins TRBV20-1 to TRBJ1-5; 9 nucleotides line up with TRBD1. The CDR3 totals 18 residues. Germline V gene lookup returns CDR1 DFQATT and CDR2 SNEGSKA (reference sequence). Trimming cost V 0 bases and J 4 bases; bases outside gene matches: 13. In DNA form, the CDR3 reads TGCAGTGCTAGAGATAGGGTACAGGGGGCCCTGGGGAATCAGCCCCAGCATTTT. As protein: CSARDRVQGALGNQPQHF.

This clonotype was found once. The chain joins TRBV29-1 to TRBJ2-1; D is unclear. From germline, CDR1 is SQVTM and CDR2 ANQGSEA. Trimming left V 5 bases short and J 0 bases short, with 8 bases between. CDR3 size: 13 residues. CDR3 in DNA: TGCAGCGTTTACTGGAGCTCCTACAATGAGCAGTTCTTC. Translation: CSVYWSSYNEQFF.

The gene calls are TRBV5-1 and TRBJ2-5; D remains unclear. This CDR3 is 13 amino acids long. Looked up from germline, CDR1 is SGHRS and CDR2 is YFSETQ. Trimming removed 1 base at V and 2 bases at J, with 6 bases between. The CDR3 loop is CASSLRNQETQYF. CDR3 bases: TGCGCCAGCAGCTTGCGGAATCAAGAGACCCAGTACTTC.

The chain links TRBV6-1 to TRBJ1-5, with D possibly TRBD1 on 6 matching bases. The germline V and J ends were trimmed by 2 bases and 7 bases, with 9 bases remaining between them. The CDR3 length is 13 residues. Germline V lookup: CDR1 MNHNS, CDR2 SASEGT. The CDR3 loop reads CASSERGHQPQHF. Written as DNA, the CDR3 is TGTGCCAGCAGTGAACGGGGGCACCAGCCCCAGCATTTT.